Below are 20 T cell receptor beta chains sequenced from a single sample in a study of shared clonotypes between healthy human individuals. Assay: immunoSEQ multiplex PCR; the TCRdb copy retains only in-frame clones and omits some. Among approximately 510,000 clones listed, more than 65% were seen once. The sequenced material came from PBMCs. These receptors were taken from a woman aged 40 to 49 in good health. Some clones in this sample may be carry-over from other donors' samples.

This clone was observed once. The chain joins TRBV27 to TRBJ1-3, with TRBD1 identical over 9 bases. The junction had 10 bases not matched to a gene; V was cut back by 7 bases and J by 3 bases. Germline V lookup: CDR1 MNHEY, CDR2 SMNVEV (reference sequence). This CDR3 has 16 residues. The CDR3 DNA is TGTGCCAGCATCATCCGGGACAGGGAGCTTGGAAACACCATATATTTT. This translates into CASIIRDRELGNTIYF.

This clone was seen only a few times. The rearrangement joins TRBV18 to TRBJ2-7, with 8 nucleotides matching TRBD1. Trimming cost V 5 bases and J 0 bases; bases outside gene matches: 6. Germline V gene data show CDR1 as KGHSH and CDR2 as LQKENI. CDR3 size: 15 residues. CDR3 nucleotides: TGTGCCAGCTCAACGGGACAGGTGAACTCCTACGAGCAGTACTTC. Residues: CASSTGQVNSYEQYF.

The genes are TRBV18 and TRBJ2-7; 10 bases are a match to TRBD1. The V segment lost 2 bases and the J segment 3 bases; nucleotides outside the gene matches: 4. CDR1 is KGHSH and CDR2 is LQKENI in the germline V gene. This CDR3 has 15 residues. DNA for the CDR3: TGTGCCAGCTCACCAGGACAGGGGGAGAACTACGAGCAGTACTTC. This translates into CASSPGQGENYEQYF.

The chain employs TRBV5-1 and TRBJ2-5, with a possible D match to TRBD2 (5 bases). The length of the CDR3 is 14 residues. Germline V gene lookup returns CDR1 SGHRS and CDR2 YFSETQ. V dropped 2 bases and J dropped 2 bases, with 10 bases sitting between them. As DNA, the CDR3 is TGCGCCAGCAGCTTTCGGTCGGGGCAAGAGACCCAGTACTTC. Protein product: CASSFRSGQETQYF.

This clone showed up many times. The chain employs TRBV19 and TRBJ1-2; 7 bases are shared with TRBD1. The CDR3 sequence is 14 residues long. In germline, CDR1 is LNHDA, CDR2 SQIVND (reference sequence). V shed 1 base and J 4 bases; nucleotides not matched to a gene: 3. DNA for the CDR3: TGTGCCAGTAGTATAGTTGGACAGGTCTATGGCTACACCTTC. This gives the protein CASSIVGQVYGYTF.

This clone showed up just a few times. Written as DNA, the CDR3 is TGTGCCAGCTCAGGAATCCGGGACAGGGTGTCTGGGGCCAACGTCCTGACTTTC. Its translation is CASSGIRDRVSGANVLTF. The V and J genes are TRBV18 and TRBJ2-6; TRBD1 aligns across 9 bases. Trimming at V came to 5 bases and at J to 1 base, leaving 9 bases not matched to a gene. Germline CDR1 is KGHSH and CDR2 is LQKENI. The CDR3 has 18 residues.

The chain couples TRBV6-5 to TRBJ2-7; D not certain. From germline, CDR1 is MNHEY and CDR2 SVGAGI. This CDR3 has 13 residues. The germline V and J ends were trimmed by 6 bases and 2 bases, with 11 bases remaining between them. The CDR3 nucleotides are TGTGCCAGCAGAAAAACAACGGCCTACGAGCAGTACTTC. Translation gives CASRKTTAYEQYF.

This chain connects TRBV15 to TRBJ2-3; D not certain. The CDR3 spans 13 residues. The germline V gene has CDR1 LNHNV and CDR2 YYDKDF (reference sequence). The V end lost 0 bases, the J end lost 4 bases, and 5 bases lay between the germline ends. CDR3 sequence (DNA): TGTGCCACCAGCAGAGATCTTGCAGATACGCAGTATTTT. It codes for CATSRDLADTQYF.

V and J are TRBV5-4 and TRBJ2-2, with D possibly being TRBD1 (5 bases). The CDR3 totals 16 residues. CDR1 and CDR2 (germline): SGHNT, YYREEE (reference sequence). The V end was cut by 2 bases, the J end by 1 base, with 12 bases between. CDR3 sequence reads: CASSLGQGWNTGELFF. CDR3 bases: TGTGCCAGCAGCTTAGGTCAGGGCTGGAACACCGGGGAGCTGTTTTTT.

This rearrangement joins TRBV30 to TRBJ2-5; the match to TRBD2 covers 7 bases. J gave up 11 bases and V 1 base, and 16 bases lay outside the gene matches. The germline V gene has CDR1 GTSNPN and CDR2 SVGIG (reference sequence). The CDR3 length is 15 residues. Here the CDR3 reads CAWSGLRETGREQYF. CDR3 nucleotide sequence: TGTGCCTGGAGTGGGTTGCGGGAGACGGGGAGGGAGCAGTACTTC.

V and J are TRBV6-1 and TRBJ2-3; D may be TRBD1 (6 bases). Trimming cost V 8 bases and J 5 bases, with 17 bases left between them. This CDR3 is 14 amino acids long. Germline CDR1 reads MNHNS; CDR2 reads SASEGT. The CDR3 nucleotides read TGTGCCAGCCGGTGGGGGCAGGACAGAGATACGCAGTATTTT. It encodes CASRWGQDRDTQYF.

This chain connects TRBV5-5 to TRBJ2-3; TRBD1 might be the D (6 bases). CDR3 length equals 17 residues. Trimming cost V 4 bases and J 5 bases, with 23 bases left between them. Germline CDR1 reads SGHKS; CDR2 reads YYEKEE (reference sequence). The DNA for the CDR3 is TGTGCCAGCAGCAGGGGGTCGGGCGGTCACAACGGAGATACGCAGTATTTT. It encodes CASSRGSGGHNGDTQYF.

The J gene is TRBJ2-1, the V gene TRBV18, with TRBD2 matching 9 bases. This CDR3 contains 16 residues. CDR1 is KGHSH, CDR2 LQKENI, per germline. V gave up 6 bases and J gave up 6 bases; unmatched junction bases: 12. The CDR3 nucleotides read TGTGCCAGCTCTCCAAATAGCGGGGGAAACCTCAATGAGCAGTTCTTC. Amino acid sequence: CASSPNSGGNLNEQFF.

The CDR3 here is CASSATGVTGELFF. The CDR3 region has the DNA TGTGCCAGCAGCGCCACAGGGGTCACCGGGGAGCTGTTTTTT. This chain links TRBV11-3 with TRBJ2-2; TRBD1 agrees at 7 bases. The CDR3 runs 14 residues. Germline V gives CDR1 SGHNT, CDR2 YENEEA. Losses at the gene ends were 5 bases for V and 4 bases for J; bases not matched to a gene: 4.

The count of this clone is one. The gene calls are TRBV6-6 and TRBJ2-3; D not resolved. CDR3 size: 14 residues. V lost 3 bases to trimming and J lost 0 bases, with 7 bases between them. The V gene's germline CDR1 is MNHNY and CDR2 SVGAGI (reference sequence). For the CDR3, the DNA is TGTGCCAGCAGTTATGCCCAGAGCACAGATACGCAGTATTTT. Protein: CASSYAQSTDTQYF.

This clone appeared many times. The gene calls are TRBV7-2 and TRBJ2-5; D unresolved. This CDR3 has 11 residues. Germline loops: CDR1 SGHTA, CDR2 FQGNSA. V shed 4 bases and J shed 5 bases, with 5 bases lying between them. The CDR3 DNA reads TGTGCCAGCAGCTACGCGGAGACCCAGTACTTC. Its translation is CASSYAETQYF.

The table lists this clone with a count of one. This chain connects TRBV4-1 to TRBJ2-7; TRBD2 might be the D (6 bases). CDR3 length: 16 residues. Germline values: CDR1 MGHRA, CDR2 YSYEKL. V was shortened by 0 bases and J by 4 bases, with 16 bases between the two germline ends. The DNA for the CDR3 is TGCGCCAGCAGCCAAGAAGCGCGGGACTCAGCGTACGAGCAGTACTTC. Protein: CASSQEARDSAYEQYF.

This clone showed up just a few times. The rearrangement uses TRBV2 and TRBJ2-5; 9 nucleotides agree with TRBD2. The CDR3 has 17 residues. The V segment lost 1 base and the J segment 5 bases; nucleotides outside the gene matches: 11. The V gene's germline CDR1 is SNHLY and CDR2 FYNNEI. CDR3 sequence (DNA): TGTGCCAGCAGTGAAGGTTTAGGTAGCGGGAGCGTGGAGACCCAGTACTTC. Residues: CASSEGLGSGSVETQYF.

CDR3 protein: CASSPTGITNYGYTF. In DNA form, the CDR3 reads TGTGCCAGCAGCCCCACAGGGATAACTAACTATGGCTACACCTTC. The J gene is TRBJ1-2, the V gene TRBV7-2, with a weak D call TRBD1 (6 bases). Germline loops: CDR1 SGHTA, CDR2 FQGNSA. The CDR3 totals 15 residues. Between the trimmed V and J ends, which lost 5 bases and 0 bases, there was a span of 13 bases.

V usage is TRBV7-9 and J usage is TRBJ1-2; D is unresolved. The CDR3 runs to 12 residues. Germline-derived CDR1 and CDR2 are SEHNR and FQNEAQ (reference sequence). V was trimmed by 1 base and J by 8 bases, leaving 8 bases between them. The DNA of the CDR3 is TGTGCCAGCAGCTTAGATCGCGAGGGCTACACCTTC. Its translation is CASSLDREGYTF.